The clone carrying this T cell receptor (beta chain) was seen only a few times. Its specificity is not known. The data were obtained in a study of T cell repertoires in cytomegalovirus infection. Overall study: Used in the study were CMV epitopes, some recently identified and HLA-C-restricted, others well-studied and HLA-B-restricted. Public TCR beta signature analysis indicated the presence of both CMV infection and matching HLA type. Study conclusions and caveats: Predominance within the ex vivo response was attributable to HLA-C-restricted CMV-specific TCR beta clonotypes.

The ends were cut back, 4 bases at V and 0 bases at J, with 9 bases in the middle. The CDR3 is 15 amino acids. One entry per CDR3 protein, called by TCRdb with MiXCR from the reads. The data hold roughly 340,000 distinct CDR3 sequences, with almost 30% observed a single time. The TCR was taken from a human donor in good health (CMV status not recorded). Some clones in this sample may be carry-over from other donors' samples. This sample comprised cultured PBMCs, obtained from culture after CMV antigen stimulation. V is TRBV12-3 or TRBV12-4 and J is TRBJ1-4, with D unresolved. The CDR3 loop is CASSSTDATNEKLFF. The CDR3 bases are TGTGCCAGCAGTTCAACAGATGCAACTAATGAAAAACTGTTTTTT.